A selection of T cell receptor beta chains follows, all from one sample in a study of blood T cell repertoires in COVID-19. The protocol was immunoSEQ multiplex PCR, while the TCRdb copy is restricted to in-frame clones and leaves out a portion. The sample lists around 100,000 clones, about 80% occurring once. Sequenced material: peripheral blood. Every receptor here comes from a woman aged 70-85 years with acute or convalescent COVID-19. The CDR3 runs from the conserved cysteine through the conserved F or W. The D gene is left open where the match is weak. Size tells how often a clone was seen (once, few, many) or the class of an expanded clone, and some rows leave it out.

TRBV6-5	TRBJ1-5	.	TRBD1	TGTGCCAGCAGTCGGACAGGGGATGGGCAGCCCCAGCATTTT	CASSRTGDGQPQHF
TRBV7-9	TRBJ2-7	few	.	TGTGCCAGCAGCTTCACCCCTTCGGGGGAGAACTACGAGCAGTACTTC	CASSFTPSGENYEQYF
TRBV10-1	TRBJ2-1	.	.	TGCGCCAGCAGTACAGGTAGCTCCTACAATGAGCAGTTCTTC	CASSTGSSYNEQFF
TRBV30	TRBJ1-1	.	.	TGTGCCTGGGTGCGCATTTTGAACACTGAAGCTTTCTTT	CAWVRILNTEAFF
TRBV29-1	TRBJ1-2	.	.	TGCAGCGTTGAAAAGTCGGGGGCTAACTATGGCTACACCTTC	CSVEKSGANYGYTF
TRBV29-1	TRBJ1-4	.	.	TGCAGCGTCCTTCATGAAAAACTGTTTTTT	CSVLHEKLFF
TRBV4-1	TRBJ2-1	few	.	TGCGCCAGCAGCCAAGAAGCTAGCTCCTACAATGAGCAGTTCTTC	CASSQEASSYNEQFF
TRBV11-2	TRBJ1-1	.	TRBD1	TGTGCCAGCAGCCAAGGGGACAGATACATGAACACTGAAGCTTTCTTT	CASSQGDRYMNTEAFF
TRBV2	TRBJ1-4	.	.	TGTGCCAGCACCCGGGACTCGGGGGAAGGGGATGAAAAACTGTTTTTT	CASTRDSGEGDEKLFF
TRBV5-5	TRBJ2-7	.	.	TGTGCCAGCATCGTTGTCGAAGGGAGCGAGCAGTACTTC	CASIVVEGSEQYF
TRBV19	TRBJ1-5	.	TRBD1	TGTGCCAGCATTGGGGGGACAGGGTTCGGGCAGCCCCAGCATTTT	CASIGGTGFGQPQHF
TRBV15	TRBJ1-1	many	TRBD1	TGTGCCACCAGCGAAGGGGACAGGGAGGTAACTGAAGCTTTCTTT	CATSEGDREVTEAFF
TRBV25-1	TRBJ1-1	.	.	TGTGCCAGCAGTCCCTTGATACGGGACACTGAAGCTTTCTTT	CASSPLIRDTEAFF
TRBV18	TRBJ1-1	.	.	TGTGCCAGCTCACCGGCGGGGAACACTGAAGCTTTCTTT	CASSPAGNTEAFF
TRBV2	TRBJ2-3	few	.	TGTGCCAGCAGTGATCAACCCCTAAATACGCAGTATTTT	CASSDQPLNTQYF
TRBV19	TRBJ2-6	.	.	TGTGCCAGTAGTGTCACACAGGCTGGGGCCAACGTCCTGACTTTC	CASSVTQAGANVLTF
TRBV10-2	TRBJ2-6	.	.	TGCGCCAGCAGTGAAAGGACTACCTTTGGGGCCAACGTCCTGACTTTC	CASSERTTFGANVLTF
TRBV24-1	TRBJ2-2	.	.	TGTGCCACCAGTGATGGGCAAAACGCGAACACCGGGGAGCTGTTTTTT	CATSDGQNANTGELFF
TRBV4-3	TRBJ1-2	.	.	TGCGCCAGCAGCCAAGATCGCAGGGCCGGGGGCTACACCTTC	CASSQDRRAGGYTF
TRBV19	TRBJ2-3	.	.	TGTGCCAGTAGTACGACCGGGACAAACACAGATACGCAGTATTTT	CASSTTGTNTDTQYF
TRBV2	TRBJ2-1	.	.	TGTGCCAGCAGTCAGACAGTCAATGAGCAGTTCTTC	CASSQTVNEQFF
TRBV5-4	TRBJ1-4	.	.	TGTGCCAGCAGCTTGGATAGGGGTTTGGGTGAAAAACTGTTTTTT	CASSLDRGLGEKLFF
TRBV4-1	TRBJ1-2	.	TRBD1	TGCGCCAGCAGCCAAGCCGTCCCGGGACAGCGCTACACCTTC	CASSQAVPGQRYTF
TRBV19	TRBJ1-1	.	TRBD1	TGTGCCAGCATAACGAGCAGACTCAGGGGGACCACTGAAGCTTTCTTT	CASITSRLRGTTEAFF
TRBV6-6	TRBJ1-2	.	.	TGTGCCAGCAGTTACAGCCATAACTATGGCTACACCTTC	CASSYSHNYGYTF
TRBV3-1/TRBV3-2	TRBJ1-6	once	TRBD1	TGTGCCAGCAGCCAGACGTGGGACAGTGCAAATTCACCCCTCCACTTT	CASSQTWDSANSPLHF
TRBV19	TRBJ1-5	.	TRBD1	TGTGCCAGTAGAACTGGGACAGTCAATCAGCCCCAGCATTTT	CASRTGTVNQPQHF